These 9 T cell receptor beta chains were all obtained from the same sample, sequenced in a study of T cells after yellow fever vaccination. TCRdb fed the 5' RACE reads into MiXCR, producing one record per CDR3 protein. The sample shows roughly 500,000 distinct CDR3 sequences, 19% of them seen only once. This material consisted of PBMCs, taken 15 days after the yellow fever booster vaccination. The receptors here all came from a man aged 25-45 years who received the YFV17D yellow fever vaccine.

The V gene is TRBV20-1, the J gene TRBJ1-1, with D unresolved. Germline CDR1 DFQATT, CDR2 SNEGSKA (reference sequence). V lost 0 bases and J lost 11, with 10 bases in between. This CDR3 is 11 amino acids long. The CDR3: CSARDGVGAFF. The DNA for the CDR3 is TGCAGTGCTAGAGATGGGGTCGGGGCTTTCTTT.

V gene TRBV15 combines with J gene TRBJ2-5, with no clear D. The germline V gene has CDR1 LNHNV and CDR2 YYDKDF (reference sequence). CDR3 length: 15 residues. Deletions cut 0 bases from V and 4 bases from J, with 12 bases between. CDR3 amino acids: CATSRDHERPETQYF. CDR3 sequence (DNA): TGTGCCACCAGCAGAGATCATGAGCGCCCAGAGACCCAGTACTTC.

This clonotype was observed a few times. The V gene is TRBV20-1, the J gene TRBJ2-4, with 8 nucleotides matching TRBD1. Germline V gene lookup returns CDR1 DFQATT and CDR2 SNEGSKA (reference sequence). The CDR3 covers 13 residues. The trim removed 0 bases at V and 16 bases at J, leaving 11 bases unmatched. The CDR3 loop is CSARDPGQGANYF. As DNA, the CDR3 is TGCAGTGCTAGAGATCCAGGTCAGGGGGCTAATTACTTC.

As DNA, the CDR3 is TGCGCCAGCAGCGGGGGGGACCTCACAGATACGCAGTATTTT. Its translation: CASSGGDLTDTQYF. V and J are TRBV5-1 and TRBJ2-3, with 7 bases identical to TRBD2. The CDR3 has 14 residues. The V gene's germline CDR1 is SGHRS and CDR2 YFSETQ. Germline trimming cut 4 bases from V and 2 bases from J; bases unmatched to any gene: 4. The full variable domain, with the rest looked up from reference TRBV5-1 and TRBJ2-3, is KAGVTQTPRYLIKTRGQQVTLSCSPISGHRSVSWYQQTPGQGLQFLFEYFSETQRNKGNFPGRFSGRQFSNSRSEMNVSTLELGDSALYLCASSGGDLTDTQYFGPGTRLTVL.

This clonotype has only a few counts. CDR3 DNA: TGCAGCGCCGAGGGCAGGGCCGGCTATGGCTACACCTTC. Translating it yields CSAEGRAGYGYTF. The V call is TRBV29-1, the J call TRBJ1-2, with D tentatively TRBD1 (5 bases). The CDR3 spans 13 residues. Deletions cut 7 bases from V and 4 bases from J, with 16 bases between. CDR1 and CDR2 from the germline V gene are SQVTM and ANQGSEA.

This clonotype came up a few times. The V call is TRBV18, the J call TRBJ2-1, with D tentatively TRBD2 (6 bases). Per germline, CDR1 KGHSH and CDR2 LQKENI. The CDR3 consists of 16 residues. Trimming removed 1 base from V and 4 bases from J, with 14 bases in between. The CDR3 nucleotides read TGTGCCAGCTCACCACTCGGGCGGGGCCATTACAATGAGCAGTTCTTC. Translation gives CASSPLGRGHYNEQFF.

This chain links TRBV5-6 with TRBJ2-5; weak D call: TRBD2 (5 bases). There are 15 residues in the CDR3. The germline V gene encodes CDR1 SGHDT and CDR2 YYEEEE. With 2 bases removed from V and 5 bases from J, the gap between germline ends came to 16 bases. CDR3 residues: CASSLPLLERETQYF. As DNA, the CDR3 is TGTGCCAGCAGCTTACCGTTACTAGAAAGGGAGACCCAGTACTTC.

This clonotype was seen a few times. The V and J genes are TRBV20-1 and TRBJ2-7; 9 nucleotides line up with TRBD2. The CDR3 runs to 15 residues. Germline lookup yields CDR1 DFQATT and CDR2 SNEGSKA (reference sequence). V shed 5 bases, J shed 4 bases, and the junction held 12 bases outside the gene matches. This CDR3 reads CSAHVTSGNRYEQYF. CDR3 DNA: TGCAGTGCTCATGTGACTAGCGGAAACCGATACGAGCAGTACTTC.

This clonotype showed up just a few times. The chain combines TRBV7-3 with TRBJ2-2; D not certain. In germline, CDR1 is SGHTA, CDR2 FQGTGA. CDR3 length: 16 residues. V was pared by 4 bases and J by 5 bases, with 17 bases between. CDR3 residues: CASSSHTARPTGELFF. In DNA form, the CDR3 reads TGTGCCAGCAGCTCCCATACAGCCCGCCCAACCGGGGAGCTGTTTTTT.